This T cell receptor (beta chain) stems from a study of PD-1 blockade in classical Hodgkin lymphoma. Study-level findings and limits: Whoever responded completely had baseline diversity much like that seen in newly diagnosed patients.

Specified time point: cycle 4 day 1 (C4D1), after five to seven weeks of nivolumab. Every single patient, without exception, relapsed after autologous stem cell transplantation, and brentuximab vedotin exposure varied. Profiling relied on immunoSEQ multiplex PCR, and the TCRdb table lists in-frame clones only, not all of them. This sample carries 100,000 to 120,000 clones, approximately 89% of them seen once, and the ten largest clones take 15% to 20%. Concerning this clone itself: Its antigen is unidentified.

Germline V CDR1 and CDR2: LGHNA, YNFKEQ. Trimming removed 3 bases at V and 4 bases at J, with 13 bases between. The CDR3 runs to 14 residues. The gene calls are TRBV4-2 and TRBJ2-7; the D gene is possibly TRBD1 (6 bases). The sequence was collected from a human donor with classical Hodgkin lymphoma. Sequencing was performed on peripheral blood mononuclear cells (PBMCs), taken before the fourth cycle of nivolumab. In DNA form, the CDR3 reads TGTGCCAGCAGCCAGCTATCACAGGGATACGAGCAGTACTTC. Residues: CASSQLSQGYEQYF.